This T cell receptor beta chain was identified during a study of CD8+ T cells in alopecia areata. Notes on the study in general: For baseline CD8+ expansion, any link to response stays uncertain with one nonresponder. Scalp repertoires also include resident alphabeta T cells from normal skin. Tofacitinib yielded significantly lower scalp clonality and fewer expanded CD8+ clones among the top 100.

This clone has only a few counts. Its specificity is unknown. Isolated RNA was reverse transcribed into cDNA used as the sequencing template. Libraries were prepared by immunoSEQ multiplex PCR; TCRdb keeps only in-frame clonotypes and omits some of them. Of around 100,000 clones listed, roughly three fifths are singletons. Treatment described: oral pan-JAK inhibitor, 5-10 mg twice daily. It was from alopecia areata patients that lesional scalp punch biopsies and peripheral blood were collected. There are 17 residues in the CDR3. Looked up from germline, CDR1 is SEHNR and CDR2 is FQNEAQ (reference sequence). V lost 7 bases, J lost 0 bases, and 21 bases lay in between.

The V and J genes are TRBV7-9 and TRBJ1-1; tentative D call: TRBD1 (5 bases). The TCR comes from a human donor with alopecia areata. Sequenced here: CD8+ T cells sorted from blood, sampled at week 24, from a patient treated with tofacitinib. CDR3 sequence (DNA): TGTGCCAGCATCATCGGTGGGGGTAGGCTCCTGAACACTGAAGCTTTCTTT. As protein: CASIIGGGRLLNTEAFF.